Reported below is one TCR beta chain. Its antigen is not known. These data belong to a study of T cells in localized non-small cell lung cancer. Study-wide results and caveats: When the top 100 tumor clones were examined, a median around 58 of them also appeared in the adjacent lung, which was paired and uninvolved.

Repertoires were generated with immunoSEQ multiplex PCR, while TCRdb's copy carries only in-frame clones and drops some. The table includes fewer than 40,000 clones, about nine tenths detected once. The V and J ends lost 0 bases and 7 bases respectively, with 7 bases between them. This CDR3 has 14 residues. Germline V lookup: CDR1 MGHRA, CDR2 YSYEKL. The sample consisted of peripheral blood mononuclear cells, taken before any cancer treatment. The source of this sequence is a man between 40 and 70 years old with stage III lung adenocarcinoma. This chain joins TRBV4-1 and TRBJ1-6; TRBD1 is a possible D gene (5 bases). The CDR3 loop is CASSQEGPNSPLHF. In nucleotides, the CDR3 is TGCGCCAGCAGCCAAGAGGGACCCAATTCACCCCTCCACTTT.